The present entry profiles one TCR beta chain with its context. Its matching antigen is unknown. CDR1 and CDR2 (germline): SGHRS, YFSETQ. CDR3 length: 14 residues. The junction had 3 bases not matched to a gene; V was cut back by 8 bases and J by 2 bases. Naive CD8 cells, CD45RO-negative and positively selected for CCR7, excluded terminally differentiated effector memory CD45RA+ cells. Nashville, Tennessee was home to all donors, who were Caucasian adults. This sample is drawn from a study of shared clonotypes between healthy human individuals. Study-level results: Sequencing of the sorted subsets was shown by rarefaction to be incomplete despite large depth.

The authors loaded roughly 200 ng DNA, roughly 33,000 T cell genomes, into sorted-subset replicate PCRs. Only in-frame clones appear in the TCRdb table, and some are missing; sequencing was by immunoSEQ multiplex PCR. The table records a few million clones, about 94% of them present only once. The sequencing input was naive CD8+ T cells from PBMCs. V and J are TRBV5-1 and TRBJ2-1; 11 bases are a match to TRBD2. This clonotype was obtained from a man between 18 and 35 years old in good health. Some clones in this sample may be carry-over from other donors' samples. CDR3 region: CASIAGGPYNEQFF. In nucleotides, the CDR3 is TGCGCCAGTATAGCGGGAGGGCCCTACAATGAGCAGTTCTTC.